This T cell receptor (beta chain) was recovered during a study of blood T cell repertoires in COVID-19. The CDR3 totals 12 residues. Here immunoSEQ multiplex PCR was the method, and the copy in TCRdb shows in-frame clones only, minus some. The sample comprises fewer than 200,000 clones, about 80% of which are singletons, and 8% to 9.5% rests with the top ten. This receptor was taken from a woman in her 70s with acute or convalescent COVID-19. Sequenced sample: peripheral blood. The chain carries TRBV12-2 and TRBJ1-2; the D segment call TRBD1 is taken from the table without a DNA check. TRBV12-2 represents a pseudogene. DNA for the CDR3: TGTGCAAGTCGCTGTACCCCCGGGACAGGGGGTTTC. Translating gives CASRCTPGTGGF.